These 16 T cell receptor beta chains were all obtained from the same sample, sequenced in a study of blood T cell repertoires in COVID-19. Repertoires were generated with immunoSEQ multiplex PCR, while TCRdb's copy carries only in-frame clones and drops some. The profile shows roughly 240,000 clones, 65% to 90% of them singletons. The sequencing input was peripheral blood. Receptors originate from a woman between 65 and 79 years old with acute or convalescent COVID-19.

This clone has only one observation. The chain has TRBV5-1 and TRBJ1-5; D gene unclear. This CDR3 has 15 amino acids. V shed 0 bases and J shed 2 bases, with 9 bases lying between them. CDR1 and CDR2 (germline): SGHRS, YFSETQ. The CDR3 sequence: CASSLGLGGNQPQHF. The DNA of the CDR3 is TGCGCCAGCAGCTTGGGGTTAGGAGGCAATCAGCCCCAGCATTTT. The full variable domain, its missing parts supplied by reference TRBV5-1 and TRBJ1-5, is KAGVTQTPRYLIKTRGQQVTLSCSPISGHRSVSWYQQTPGQGLQFLFEYFSETQRNKGNFPGRFSGRQFSNSRSEMNVSTLELGDSALYLCASSLGLGGNQPQHFGDGTRLSIL.

The chain links TRBV27 to TRBJ2-1, with D tentatively TRBD2 (5 bases). Germline V lookup: CDR1 MNHEY, CDR2 SMNVEV (reference sequence). The V end was cut by 5 bases, the J end by 0 bases, with 17 bases between. The CDR3 loop spans 17 amino acids. CDR3 protein: CASSTLRTGSSYNEQFF. DNA for the CDR3: TGTGCCAGCAGTACATTACGGACGGGAAGCTCCTACAATGAGCAGTTCTTC.

The rearrangement joins TRBV7-2 to TRBJ2-7; no firm D call. V shed 1 base and J shed 2 bases, with 9 bases lying between them. This CDR3 has 14 amino acids. In germline, CDR1 is SGHTA, CDR2 FQGNSA. DNA of the CDR3: TGTGCCAGCAGCTTAGTCGGCGGAACCTACGAGCAGTACTTC. Translating gives CASSLVGGTYEQYF.

This clone appeared a single time. Written as DNA, the CDR3 is TGTGCCAGCAGTTCTCTAGTGAACACTGAAGCTTTCTTT. Encoded protein: CASSSLVNTEAFF. The chain is built from TRBV12-3 or TRBV12-4 and TRBJ1-1; D is uncertain. The CDR3 loop spans 13 amino acids. Trimming left V 4 bases short and J 0 bases short, with 6 bases between.

The chain recombines TRBV7-9 with TRBJ2-2; D might be TRBD2 (6 bases). The CDR3 runs to 17 residues. The germline V and J ends were trimmed by 2 bases and 1 base, with 14 bases remaining between them. CDR1 and CDR2 (germline): SEHNR, FQNEAQ (reference sequence). The CDR3 bases are TGTGCCAGCAGCTTACTTGCGGGAACAGTGAACACCGGGGAGCTGTTTTTT. Its translation: CASSLLAGTVNTGELFF.

The chain has TRBV19 and TRBJ1-1; TRBD1 is a possible D gene (5 bases). Between the trimmed V and J ends, which lost 5 bases and 1 base, there was a span of 8 bases. Germline CDR1 LNHDA, CDR2 SQIVND (reference sequence). This CDR3 has 13 residues. In DNA form, the CDR3 reads TGTGCCAGTAGTCAGACAGCGAACACTGAAGCTTTCTTT. Translation gives CASSQTANTEAFF. The full variable domain, rest sourced from reference TRBV19 and TRBJ1-1, is DGGITQSPKYLFRKEGQNVTLSCEQNLNHDAMYWYRQDPGQGLRLIYYSQIVNDFQKGDIAEGYSVSREKKESFPLTVTSAQKNPTAFYLCASSQTANTEAFFGQGTRLTVV.

The J gene is TRBJ1-4, the V gene TRBV28; D gene ambiguous. The length of the CDR3 is 14 residues. Per the germline V gene, CDR1 is MDHEN and CDR2 is SYDVKM. V was pared by 4 bases and J by 5 bases, with 11 bases between. The CDR3 DNA is TGTGCCAGCAGTTCAGGAGGGAGAAATGAAAAACTGTTTTTT. Its translation is CASSSGGRNEKLFF.

The V gene is TRBV6-9, the J gene TRBJ1-2, with D possibly TRBD1 on 6 matching bases. Germline V gives CDR1 MNHGY, CDR2 SVAAGI. The CDR3 runs to 11 residues. The ends were cut back, 8 bases at V and 6 bases at J, with 10 bases in the middle. The CDR3 is CASENRDGYTF. The DNA for the CDR3 is TGTGCCAGCGAGAACAGGGATGGCTACACCTTC.

This clone appeared once. The rearrangement uses TRBV7-9 and TRBJ2-7; 9 bases map to TRBD1. V was clipped by 0 bases and J by 5 bases; unmatched bases: 8. The CDR3 spans 16 residues. Germline V CDR1 and CDR2: SEHNR, FQNEAQ (reference sequence). The CDR3 nucleotides read TGTGCCAGCAGCTTAGCGTCGGGACAGGGAAGTCACGAGCAGTACTTC. Protein sequence: CASSLASGQGSHEQYF.

V gene TRBV30 combines with J gene TRBJ1-2, with D hard to call. V was pared by 0 bases and J by 5 bases, with 7 bases between. The CDR3 length is 12 residues. Germline V CDR1 and CDR2: GTSNPN, SVGIG (reference sequence). CDR3 DNA sequence: TGTGCCTGGAGTGTAAACGGGTATGGCTACACCTTC. It encodes CAWSVNGYGYTF.

The chain employs TRBV6-2 or TRBV6-3 and TRBJ2-5; TRBD2 matches at 11 bases. Germline CDR1 reads MNHEY; CDR2 reads SVGEGT. V was pared by 5 bases and J by 2 bases, with 7 bases of the junction left unmatched. The CDR3 consists of 16 residues. The CDR3 DNA sequence: TGTGCCAGCAGTCGCGCCGGGACTAGCGGACAAGAGACCCAGTACTTC. Translation: CASSRAGTSGQETQYF.

This chain joins TRBV4-1 and TRBJ2-1; possibly TRBD2 for D (6 bases). Germline loops: CDR1 MGHRA, CDR2 YSYEKL. Trimming took 1 base from V and 8 from J, leaving 24 bases between them. The CDR3 loop spans 18 amino acids. The CDR3 here is CASSQGFRGGSLRDEQFF. CDR3 in DNA: TGCGCCAGCAGCCAAGGCTTTCGTGGGGGGTCCCTTCGCGATGAGCAGTTCTTC.

V is TRBV19 and J is TRBJ1-2; no reliable D call. The germline V gene has CDR1 LNHDA and CDR2 SQIVND (reference sequence). The V end was cut by 3 bases, the J end by 4 bases, with 6 bases between. The CDR3 extends over 12 amino acids. In DNA, the CDR3 is TGTGCCAGTAGTATGGAGATCTATGGCTACACCTTC. Encoded protein: CASSMEIYGYTF.

The chain employs TRBV11-3 and TRBJ2-7, with TRBD1 identical over 10 bases. The CDR3 has 15 amino acids. The V gene's germline CDR1 is SGHNT and CDR2 YENEEA. With V trimmed by 4 bases and J by 5 bases, 8 bases remained unmatched. CDR3 loop: CASSSRGQGINEQYF. CDR3 nucleotide sequence: TGTGCCAGCAGCTCAAGGGGACAGGGGATAAACGAGCAGTACTTC.

This clone was recorded once. CDR3 residues: CASSVTGLEKGYTF. In nucleotides, the CDR3 is TGTGCCAGCAGCGTGACAGGGCTCGAAAAGGGCTACACCTTC. V is TRBV11-2 and J is TRBJ1-2, with 7 bases fitting TRBD1. With 5 bases clipped from V and 8 bases from J, the junction kept 11 bases outside the gene matches. The germline V gene encodes CDR1 SGHAT and CDR2 FQNNGV. The CDR3 is 14 residues long.

This rearrangement joins TRBV5-8 to TRBJ2-7; perhaps TRBD1 as D (6 bases). With 3 bases removed from V and 0 bases from J, the gap between germline ends came to 13 bases. CDR3 length: 15 residues. Germline values: CDR1 SGHTS, CDR2 YDEGEE. DNA of the CDR3: TGTGCCAGCAGCTCCCTCAGCAGGGGCTCCTACGAGCAGTACTTC. Translating it yields CASSSLSRGSYEQYF.